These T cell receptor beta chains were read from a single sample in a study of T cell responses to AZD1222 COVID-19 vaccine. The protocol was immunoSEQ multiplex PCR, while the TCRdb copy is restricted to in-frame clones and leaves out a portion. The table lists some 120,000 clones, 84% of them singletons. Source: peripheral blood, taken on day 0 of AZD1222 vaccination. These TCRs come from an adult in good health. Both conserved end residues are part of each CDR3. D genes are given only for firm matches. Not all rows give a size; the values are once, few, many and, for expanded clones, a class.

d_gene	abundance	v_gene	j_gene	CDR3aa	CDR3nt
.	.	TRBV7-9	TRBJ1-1	CASSLVNTEAFF	TGTGCCAGCAGCTTAGTGAACACTGAAGCTTTCTTT
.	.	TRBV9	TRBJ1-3	CASSVTGTSGNTIYF	TGTGCCAGCAGCGTTACTGGGACTTCTGGAAACACCATATATTTT
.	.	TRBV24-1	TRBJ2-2	CATSGTTENTGELFF	TGTGCCACCTCTGGGACGACAGAGAACACCGGGGAGCTGTTTTTT
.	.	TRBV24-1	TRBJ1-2	CATSDFRAGSYGYTF	TGTGCCACCAGTGATTTCCGTGCAGGATCTTATGGCTACACCTTC
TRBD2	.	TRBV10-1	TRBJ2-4	CASSASGRAKNIQYF	TGCGCCAGCAGCGCTAGCGGGAGAGCCAAAAACATTCAGTACTTC
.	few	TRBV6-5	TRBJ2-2	CASSYAKTGELFF	TGTGCCAGCAGTTACGCGAAGACCGGGGAGCTGTTTTTT
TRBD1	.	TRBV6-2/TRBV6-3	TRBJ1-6	CASSRPPDRAGGSPLHF	TGTGCCAGCAGCCGACCACCAGACAGGGCCGGCGGTTCACCCCTCCACTTT
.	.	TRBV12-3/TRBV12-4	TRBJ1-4	CASSRTANEKLFF	TGTGCCAGCAGTCGGACAGCTAATGAAAAACTGTTTTTT
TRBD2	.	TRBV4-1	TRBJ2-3	CASSQMGLARDTQYF	TGCGCCAGCAGCCAAATGGGACTAGCGAGAGATACGCAGTATTTT
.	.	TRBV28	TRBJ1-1	CASSGLHGEAFF	TGTGCCAGCAGTGGACTGCATGGTGAAGCTTTCTTT
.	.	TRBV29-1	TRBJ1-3	CSVVWRSGNTIYF	TGCAGCGTTGTTTGGCGATCAGGAAACACCATATATTTT
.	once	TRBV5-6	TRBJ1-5	CASSLNSNQPQHF	TGTGCCAGCAGCCTGAATAGCAATCAGCCCCAGCATTTT
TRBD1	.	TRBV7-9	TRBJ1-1	CASSFRQGPEAFF	TGTGCCAGCAGCTTTCGACAGGGTCCTGAAGCTTTCTTT
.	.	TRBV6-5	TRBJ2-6	CASSPRSPGANVLTF	TGTGCCAGCAGTCCCCGGTCCCCTGGGGCCAACGTCCTGACTTTC
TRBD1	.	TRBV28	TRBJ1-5	CASMVTGGLNQPQHF	TGTGCCAGCATGGTTACAGGGGGCTTAAATCAGCCCCAGCATTTT
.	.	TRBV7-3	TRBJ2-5	CASSLFPAGTGTQYF	TGTGCCAGCAGCTTATTTCCGGCTGGTACCGGGACCCAGTACTTC
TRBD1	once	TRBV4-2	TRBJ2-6	CASSQGNRGPGGANVLTF	TGTGCCAGCAGCCAGGGTAACAGGGGGCCAGGTGGGGCCAACGTCCTGACTTTC
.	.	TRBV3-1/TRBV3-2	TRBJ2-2	CASSPTVNTGELFF	TGTGCCAGCAGCCCCACAGTGAACACCGGGGAGCTGTTTTTT
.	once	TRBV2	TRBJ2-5	CASSELEETQYF	TGTGCCAGCAGTGAATTGGAAGAGACCCAGTACTTC
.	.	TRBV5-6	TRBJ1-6	CASSVLRGSYNSPLHF	TGTGCCAGCAGCGTGCTCAGGGGCTCCTATAATTCACCCCTCCACTTT
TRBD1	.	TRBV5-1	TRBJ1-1	CASSLEGQGSRRAFF	TGCGCCAGCAGCTTGGAGGGACAGGGGTCCCGCAGAGCTTTCTTT
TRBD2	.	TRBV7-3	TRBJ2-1	CASSLSAGGHNEQFF	TGTGCCAGCAGCTTATCGGCGGGAGGCCACAATGAGCAGTTCTTC
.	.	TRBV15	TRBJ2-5	CATSREGTQYF	TGTGCCACCAGCAGAGAAGGGACCCAGTACTTC
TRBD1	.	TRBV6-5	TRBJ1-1	CASGQGRNTEAFF	TGTGCCAGCGGACAGGGGAGAAACACTGAAGCTTTCTTT
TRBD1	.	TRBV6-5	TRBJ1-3	CASKDRGPGNTIYF	TGTGCCAGCAAAGACAGGGGGCCTGGAAACACCATATATTTT
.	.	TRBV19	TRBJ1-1	CASSMGSNTEAFF	TGTGCCAGTAGTATGGGATCTAACACTGAAGCTTTCTTT
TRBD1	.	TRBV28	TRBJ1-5	CASSKGTGLSNQPQHF	TGTGCCAGCAGCAAGGGGACAGGCCTTAGCAATCAGCCCCAGCATTTT
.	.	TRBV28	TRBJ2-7	CASSYLHYEQYF	TGTGCCAGCAGTTACCTGCACTACGAGCAGTACTTC